This section outlines one TCR beta chain sequence together with its context. It lacks a known antigen. Qualities for individual bases were not recorded, and no much larger clone is one base off. Memory CD4+ T cells, defined as all CD4+ cells other than CD45RA+CCR7+CD95- naive cells, were FACS-sorted on a FACSAria III to a purity of over 95%. Blood from healthy donors was obtained from blood donation centers in Switzerland. Total CD4+ T cells and monocytes were enriched by positive selection with CD4 and CD14 magnetic microbeads. CD8+, CD14+, CD16+, CD56+, CD19+ and CD25-bright cells were excluded before sorting. In a couple of blood donors, total memory CD4+ T cells were sequenced directly ex vivo to assess in vivo expansion of bacteria-reactive clonotypes. Ficoll-Paque Plus was used to isolate peripheral blood mononuclear cells from donor blood. CDR1 and CDR2, per the germline V gene, are MDHEN and SYDVKM. V is cut back by 5 bases and J by 8 bases, with 9 bases in the junction unmatched. The CDR3 runs 15 amino acids, cysteine and phenylalanine included. CDR3 DNA only is kept here, 45 bases in frame from base 1.

The data were obtained in a study of human CD4 T cells and Enterobacteriaceae (dated by TCRdb to about 2020). The study at large found these results: Ex vivo, broadly cross-reactive clonotypes appeared more expanded than specific ones, with about 55% of the 19 and about two thirds of the roughly 34 in the top 5%. The only basis for inferring the reactivity of ex vivo clonotypes was matching nucleotide sequences to CFSE-low cultures from the same donors.

Deep-level sequencing was performed on ex vivo total memory CD4+ samples, with a detection sensitivity of one cell in 200,000. The QIAamp DNA Micro Kit was used to extract genomic DNA from cell pellets, and the quantity and purity of the genomic DNA were checked by spectrophotometry. Amplification of TCR Vbeta CDR3 regions was performed with the immunoSEQ multiplex PCR assay. Sequencing of amplicons was performed on the Illumina HiSeq platform. The retrieved sequences were 87 nucleotides long and included the CDR3 region. Turning to the authors' computational methods: A clonotype was defined as a unique productive TCR Vbeta nucleotide sequence and was quantified by productive template frequency from ImmunoSEQ Analyzer V3.0. Expanded clonotypes were defined by a threshold at the top 5th percentile of each frequency-ranked repertoire. Repertoire overlap was calculated as Chao-Jaccard using the R package fossil and displayed by nonmetric multidimensional scaling using the R package MASS. Held by TCRdb, this immuneACCESS table contains in-frame sequences only and omits some clones. Under half of the omission traces to an unresolved V gene where checked; the cause of the rest is unknown. That table is the source of V, J and clone size, and D and trimming were worked out from the DNA. The sample has 27,000 or so clones on record, about four fifths of them singletons. The leading ten clones occupy about 0.96% of the sample.

The receptor's source is a human donor in good health. The sequence links TRBV28 to TRBJ1-4, with 9 bases matching TRBD1. Material: memory CD4+ T cells from blood. Taken with the paper, the label for cell subset or site translates to: total memory CD4 T cells sorted directly ex vivo, unstimulated. The bases read TGTGCCAGCAGTACGCCGGGACAGGGTAGGGAAAAACTGTTTTTT. This translates into CASSTPGQGREKLFF.